This record concerns one T cell receptor beta chain sequence. With 0 bases removed from V and 8 bases from J, the gap between germline ends came to 19 bases. The CDR3 loop spans 16 amino acids. Per the germline V gene, CDR1 is SGHTA and CDR2 is FQGNSA. This specimen belongs to a study of blood T cell repertoires in COVID-19. Study-level background: There were acute and convalescent COVID-19 samples, and they came from the United States, Italy and Spain. From T cells, B-cell-depleted T cells, or PBMCs came the material, which was cDNA or gDNA.

Original processing methods: Nucleated cell counts were estimated from reference gene primer amplification. This table comes from immunoSEQ multiplex PCR, and its TCRdb copy is limited to in-frame clones, with some not included. That table gives V, J and clone size, and the DNA gave D and trimming. Of 200,000 to 250,000 clones detected, 88% appear once; the ten largest clones hold 1.5%. This rearrangement joins TRBV7-2 to TRBJ1-2; the D gene is possibly TRBD1 (6 bases). The sample was peripheral blood. The receptor was isolated from a man between 18 and 35 years old with active or convalescent COVID-19. The CDR3 DNA reads as TGTGCCAGCAGCTTAGCGCGGGGGGGGGCGCTGGCGGGCTACACCTTC. It is translated as CASSLARGGALAGYTF.